This T cell receptor (beta chain) is from a study of identical twins. Study-level results: High-abundance cord blood beta clonotypes had fewer insertions; memory repertoires showed none. When twins shared out-of-frame alpha sequences, those sequences had excess low generation probability.

This CDR3 is built from 16 residues. TCRdb used MiXCR to reprocess the 5' RACE reads, holding one entry per CDR3 protein. Here the sample spans roughly 1.6 million distinct CDR3 sequences, about 32% being singletons. Details on this clonotype: No antigen is known for it.

This receptor was obtained from a newborn girl in good health. The specimen was cord blood. The genes are TRBV21-1 and TRBJ1-1. TRBV21-1 has pseudogene status. The CDR3 here is CARGGQGKIFNTEAFF. DNA for the CDR3: TGTGCCAGAGGTGGGCAAGGAAAGATTTTTAACACTGAAGCTTTCTTT.